The T cell receptor (beta chain) described here comes from a study of cytomegalovirus exposure and HLA in healthy donors. The CDR3 is made up of 14 amino acids. Germline assignment: CDR1 SGHRS and CDR2 YFSETQ. Trimming left V 5 bases short and J 4 bases short, with 15 bases between. Amplification used 60 Vbeta primers and 13 Jbeta primers. Sequenced by immunoSEQ multiplex PCR; TCRdb stores in-frame clones only, minus some. The sample has approximately 120,000 clones, more than 75% seen once; the top ten hold about 1.7%. The chain has TRBV5-1 and TRBJ1-2; D ambiguous. The TCR sequence derives from a man aged 18-30 years in good health and CMV-seronegative. Source material: PBMCs. In DNA, the CDR3 is TGCGCCAGCAGTCAGGACGGAGGGAGCTATGGCTACACCTTC. Translating gives CASSQDGGSYGYTF.